This TCR beta chain is drawn from a study of blood T cells in healthy people across ages. The study's findings and limits: It was not known whether donors were CMV positive (a possible confounder of expanded clonotype changes). In long-lived donors, naive CD4+ cell counts and diversity exceeded those of aged donors.

Then a second PCR, running roughly 6 to 12 cycles, was carried out with a sample-barcoded 5' primer and a J-beta primer mix. A template-switch adaptor that had 12 random nucleotides put a tag on each cDNA molecule. TCRdb reprocessed the 5' RACE reads with MiXCR, giving one entry per CDR3 protein. The repertoire has some 860,000 distinct CDR3 sequences, roughly 56% of them found once; the top ten carry about a quarter. To note about this clonotype: The antigen is not known.

The germline V gene has CDR1 SGHVS and CDR2 FQNEAQ. Trimming removed 5 bases from V and 1 base from J, with 9 bases in between. The CDR3 has 15 residues. Samples each yielded at least 6 micrograms of total RNA. The sequenced sample consisted of blood. The chain links TRBV7-8 to TRBJ1-6; D unresolved. The sequence was collected from a man between 40 and 49 years old in good health. The chain's CDR3 is CASSAISSYNSPLHF. Here the CDR3 DNA reads TGTGCCAGCAGCGCTATTTCATCCTATAATTCACCCCTCCACTTT.